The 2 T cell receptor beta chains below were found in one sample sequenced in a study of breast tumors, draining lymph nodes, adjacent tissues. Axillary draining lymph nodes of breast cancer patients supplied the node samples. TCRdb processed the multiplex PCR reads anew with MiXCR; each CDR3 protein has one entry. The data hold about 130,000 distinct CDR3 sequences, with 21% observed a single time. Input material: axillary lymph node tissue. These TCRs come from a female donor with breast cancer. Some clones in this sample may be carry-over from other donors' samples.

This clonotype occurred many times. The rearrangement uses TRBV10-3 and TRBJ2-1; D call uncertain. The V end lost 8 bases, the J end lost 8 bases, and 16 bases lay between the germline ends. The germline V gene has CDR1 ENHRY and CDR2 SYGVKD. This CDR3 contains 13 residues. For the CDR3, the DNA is TGTGCCATCCGTACGGCCACACTCCATGAGCAGTTCTTC. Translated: CAIRTATLHEQFF.

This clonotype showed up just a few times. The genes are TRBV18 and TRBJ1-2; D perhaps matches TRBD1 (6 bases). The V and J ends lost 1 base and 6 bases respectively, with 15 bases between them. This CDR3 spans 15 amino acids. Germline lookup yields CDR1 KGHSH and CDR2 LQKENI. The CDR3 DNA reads TGTGCCAGCTCACCACAGGGGGACCTAAGTGATGGCTACACCTTC. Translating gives CASSPQGDLSDGYTF.